One sample yielded the 29 T cell receptor beta chains listed below, sequenced in a study of blood T cell repertoires in COVID-19. Using immunoSEQ multiplex PCR, the repertoire was profiled, and TCRdb retains in-frame clones only, with some absent. In the table there are 150,000 to 200,000 clones, about 81% of which are singletons. Source material: peripheral blood. The source is a human donor in a cohort sampled during active COVID-19.

A single count supports this clone. The chain has TRBV2 and TRBJ2-1; D is unclear. Trimming left V 5 bases short and J 1 base short, with 6 bases between. CDR3 length: 13 amino acids. The germline V gene has CDR1 SNHLY and CDR2 FYNNEI. CDR3 protein: CASSSVSYNEQFF. The DNA for the CDR3 is TGTGCCAGCAGTTCCGTTTCCTACAATGAGCAGTTCTTC.

This chain joins TRBV18 and TRBJ2-3; no definite D call. V gave up 3 bases and J gave up 4 bases, with 5 bases separating them. The CDR3 loop spans 12 amino acids. In germline, CDR1 is KGHSH, CDR2 LQKENI. The CDR3 nucleotides read TGTGCCAGCTCACCTTCGTCAGATACGCAGTATTTT. As protein: CASSPSSDTQYF.

The V gene is TRBV27, the J gene TRBJ2-1, with D uncertain. V was trimmed by 3 bases and J by 8 bases, leaving 17 bases between them. The CDR3 contains 15 residues. From germline, CDR1 is MNHEY and CDR2 SMNVEV (reference sequence). CDR3: CASSFQGFEAHEQFF. CDR3 nucleotides: TGTGCCAGCAGTTTTCAAGGTTTTGAGGCACATGAGCAGTTCTTC.

The rearrangement joins TRBV10-3 to TRBJ1-3; a possible D gene is TRBD1 (6 bases). The V end lost 0 bases, the J end lost 5 bases, and 14 bases lay between the germline ends. Germline V gene sequence: CDR1 ENHRY, CDR2 SYGVKD. This CDR3 has 16 residues. CDR3 sequence: CAISESPGASRNTIYF. The CDR3 nucleotides are TGTGCCATCAGTGAGTCGCCAGGGGCTTCTAGAAACACCATATATTTT.

The gene calls are TRBV4-3 and TRBJ1-6; TRBD1 agrees at 7 bases. The V gene end was trimmed by 2 bases and the J gene end by 5 bases; junction bases not matched to a gene: 6. Germline CDR1 is LGHNA and CDR2 is YSLEER. This CDR3 has 16 residues. This CDR3 reads CASSQRPGTDNSPLHF. CDR3 DNA: TGCGCCAGCAGCCAACGCCCCGGGACAGATAATTCACCCCTCCACTTT.

The chain is built from TRBV10-3 and TRBJ2-1; 7 bases align to TRBD2. From germline, CDR1 is ENHRY and CDR2 SYGVKD. The CDR3 sequence is 14 residues long. V trimming: 5 bases; J trimming: 3 bases; junction bases outside the gene matches: 4. The CDR3 DNA is TGTGCCATCAGTCCCGGACTAGACTACAATGAGCAGTTCTTC. Translating it yields CAISPGLDYNEQFF.

For the CDR3, the DNA is TGTGCCAGCAGTCCTTGGACTAGCGGGGGGAAAAATGAGCAGTTCTTC. Its translation is CASSPWTSGGKNEQFF. The chain employs TRBV27 and TRBJ2-1, with TRBD2 matching 14 bases. There are 16 residues in the CDR3. Germline loops: CDR1 MNHEY, CDR2 SMNVEV (reference sequence). After removal of 5 bases from V and 7 bases from J, the junction contained 7 bases not matched to a gene.

This clone was seen a handful of times. V usage is TRBV28 and J usage is TRBJ1-5, with D possibly being TRBD1 (6 bases). Germline CDR1 reads MDHEN; CDR2 reads SYDVKM. The CDR3 has 15 amino acids. V shed 8 bases and J shed 2 bases, with 16 bases lying between them. CDR3 DNA sequence: TGTGCCAGCCTCCTCGAGGGGGTGGGCAATCAGCCCCAGCATTTT. It translates to CASLLEGVGNQPQHF. Filled out from reference TRBV28 and TRBJ1-5, the complete variable domain reads DVKVTQSSRYLVKRTGEKVFLECVQDMDHENMFWYRQDPGLGLRLIYFSYDVKMKEKGDIPEGYSVSREKKERFSLILESASTNQTSMYLCASLLEGVGNQPQHFGDGTRLSIL.

V is TRBV4-3 and J is TRBJ2-7, with 11 bases fitting TRBD2. The V gene end was trimmed by 3 bases and the J gene end by 1 base; junction bases not matched to a gene: 11. Germline assignment: CDR1 LGHNA and CDR2 YSLEER. This CDR3 is 18 amino acids long. CDR3 loop: CASSHGTGTSGPSYEQYF. For the CDR3, the DNA is TGCGCCAGCAGCCATGGCACCGGGACTAGCGGACCGTCCTACGAGCAGTACTTC.

The rearrangement uses TRBV7-7 and TRBJ2-7; TRBD1 matches at 8 bases. Germline loops: CDR1 SSHAT, CDR2 FNYEAQ (reference sequence). Losses at the gene ends were 3 bases for V and 6 bases for J; bases not matched to a gene: 7. This CDR3 has 14 amino acids. The CDR3 DNA sequence: TGTGCCAGCAGCTTTGGCCAGGGGGCTGGCGAGCAGTACTTC. Translation: CASSFGQGAGEQYF.

The chain couples TRBV7-8 to TRBJ2-7; 8 bases are a match to TRBD1. With V trimmed by 5 bases and J by 4 bases, 13 bases remained unmatched. Looked up from germline, CDR1 is SGHVS and CDR2 is FQNEAQ. There are 16 residues in the CDR3. CDR3 sequence reads: CASSPPFRTGLYEQYF. CDR3 coding DNA: TGTGCCAGCAGCCCCCCCTTCCGGACAGGGCTGTACGAGCAGTACTTC.

This chain uses TRBV5-6 with TRBJ2-7; D is uncertain. V was clipped by 0 bases and J by 7 bases, with 8 bases between them. Looked up from germline, CDR1 is SGHDT and CDR2 is YYEEEE. The CDR3 covers 12 residues. The CDR3 sequence is CASSLGVVEQYF. The DNA of the CDR3 is TGTGCCAGCAGCTTGGGAGTGGTTGAGCAGTACTTC.

The gene calls are TRBV6-5 and TRBJ1-2, with TRBD1 matching 11 bases. The CDR3 runs to 15 residues. Germline V gene lookup returns CDR1 MNHEY and CDR2 SVGAGI. Trimming took 2 bases from V and 5 from J; bases not matched to a gene: 4. CDR3 sequence (DNA): TGTGCCAGCAGTTACGGGGGGACAGGGGGGTATGGCTACACCTTC. Amino acid sequence: CASSYGGTGGYGYTF.

The rearrangement uses TRBV19 and TRBJ1-1, with 9 bases aligning to TRBD1. V lost 6 bases, J lost 5 bases, and 7 bases stayed unmatched. Germline values: CDR1 LNHDA, CDR2 SQIVND (reference sequence). The CDR3 totals 14 residues. The CDR3 here is CASSGTGKWTEAFF. The CDR3, as DNA: TGTGCCAGTAGCGGGACAGGGAAGTGGACTGAAGCTTTCTTT.

There are a few counts of this clone. The CDR3 reads CASSELGQRNQPQHF. For the CDR3, the DNA is TGCGCCAGCAGTGAGTTGGGGCAGAGGAATCAGCCCCAGCATTTT. The chain joins TRBV10-1 to TRBJ1-5, with D perhaps matching TRBD1 (5 bases). V shed 1 base and J shed 4 bases, with 11 bases lying between them. Germline V CDR1 and CDR2: WNHNN, SYGVQD (reference sequence). The CDR3 loop spans 15 amino acids.

This clone has only a few counts. The rearrangement links TRBV6-1 to TRBJ2-1; maybe TRBD2 (5 bases). The CDR3 is 18 residues long. V was trimmed by 0 bases and J by 4 bases, leaving 19 bases between them. The germline V gene encodes CDR1 MNHNS and CDR2 SASEGT. The CDR3 nucleotides read TGTGCCAGCAGTGAAGCTCCTGGACCAAATAGGAGGTACAATGAGCAGTTCTTC. It translates to CASSEAPGPNRRYNEQFF.

The chain couples TRBV27 to TRBJ2-7; perhaps TRBD2 as D (5 bases). Germline V gene sequence: CDR1 MNHEY, CDR2 SMNVEV (reference sequence). V dropped 6 bases and J dropped 6 bases, with 15 bases sitting between them. The CDR3 is 13 residues long. Here the CDR3 reads CASSPSGLGEQYF. The DNA of the CDR3 is TGTGCCAGCAGCCCCTCGGGGTTAGGCGAGCAGTACTTC.

The rearrangement uses TRBV28 and TRBJ1-1; unclear D gene. Between the trimmed V and J ends, which lost 10 bases and 0 bases, there was a span of 9 bases. Germline-derived CDR1 and CDR2 are MDHEN and SYDVKM. The CDR3 totals 12 residues. In DNA form, the CDR3 reads TGTGCCACCTCAGAAATGAACACTGAAGCTTTCTTT. Protein product: CATSEMNTEAFF.

The V call is TRBV10-1, the J call TRBJ2-1, with 7 nucleotides matching TRBD2. Trimming at V came to 3 bases and at J to 7 bases, leaving 9 bases not matched to a gene. Germline lookup yields CDR1 WNHNN and CDR2 SYGVQD (reference sequence). The CDR3 consists of 15 residues. The CDR3 region has the DNA TGCGCCAGCAGTGAAAAGCGGGGTGGTAAGAATGAGCAGTTCTTC. It yields the protein CASSEKRGGKNEQFF.

This chain uses TRBV29-1 with TRBJ2-3; TRBD2 is a possible D gene (5 bases). The CDR3 has 14 amino acids. The V gene lost 3 bases and the J gene lost 5 bases, with 15 bases spanning the gap. Germline-derived CDR1 and CDR2 are SQVTM and ANQGSEA. The CDR3 sequence is CSVDRGQAGDTQYF. The CDR3 DNA follows: TGCAGCGTTGACCGAGGGCAGGCGGGAGATACGCAGTATTTT.

The V call is TRBV15, the J call TRBJ2-2; 8 positions match TRBD2. The germline V gene has CDR1 LNHNV and CDR2 YYDKDF (reference sequence). The CDR3 runs 16 residues. Germline trimming cut 8 bases from V and 3 bases from J; bases unmatched to any gene: 11. In nucleotides, the CDR3 is TGTGCCACCGCTCGGGGCGGGGGGCGAGACACCGGGGAGCTGTTTTTT. Encoded protein: CATARGGGRDTGELFF.

The chain has TRBV19 and TRBJ2-7, with 12 bases identical to TRBD1. This CDR3 has 13 residues. Trimming removed 10 bases from V and 4 bases from J; junction bases left unmatched: 5. CDR1 is LNHDA, CDR2 SQIVND, per germline (reference sequence). CDR3 sequence: CATGTGGPYEQYF. CDR3 nucleotide sequence: TGTGCCACTGGGACAGGGGGCCCATACGAGCAGTACTTC.

This chain connects TRBV28 to TRBJ1-1; D gene ambiguous. Germline V gives CDR1 MDHEN, CDR2 SYDVKM. Trimming removed 5 bases from V and 9 bases from J, with 16 bases in between. There are 13 residues in the CDR3. The chain's CDR3 is CASSRITVNKAFF. In DNA form, the CDR3 reads TGTGCCAGCAGTCGCATTACAGTGAATAAAGCTTTCTTT. Drawing the rest from reference TRBV28 and TRBJ1-1, the complete variable domain is DVKVTQSSRYLVKRTGEKVFLECVQDMDHENMFWYRQDPGLGLRLIYFSYDVKMKEKGDIPEGYSVSREKKERFSLILESASTNQTSMYLCASSRITVNKAFFGQGTRLTVV.

This chain joins TRBV6-5 and TRBJ2-4; TRBD2 agrees at 7 bases. Looked up from germline, CDR1 is MNHEY and CDR2 is SVGAGI. The CDR3 length is 15 residues. The V and J ends lost 6 bases and 0 bases, in that order; junction bases with no gene match: 5. In nucleotides, the CDR3 is TGTGCCAGCAGCGAGCGGGGTGGAGCCAAAAACATTCAGTACTTC. This sequence encodes CASSERGGAKNIQYF.

This clone came up a few times. The V gene is TRBV14, the J gene TRBJ2-2; 9 nucleotides agree with TRBD1. Germline V gene lookup returns CDR1 SGHDN and CDR2 FVKESK. J gave up 5 bases and V 1 base, and 14 bases lay outside the gene matches. The CDR3 covers 19 residues. For the CDR3, the DNA is TGTGCCAGCAGCCAAGGGGTACCCTCGGACAGGGGCCGGACCGGGGAGCTGTTTTTT. It is translated as CASSQGVPSDRGRTGELFF.

Here the CDR3 reads CASSLEGGGTDTQYF. DNA of the CDR3: TGCGCCAGCAGCTTGGAAGGGGGCGGGACAGATACGCAGTATTTT. The rearrangement uses TRBV5-1 and TRBJ2-3; 7 bases are shared with TRBD1. Germline CDR1 is SGHRS and CDR2 is YFSETQ. This CDR3 is 15 amino acids long. V was pared by 0 bases and J by 3 bases, with 4 bases of the junction left unmatched.

The V call is TRBV12-3 or TRBV12-4, the J call TRBJ2-5; D is ambiguous. This CDR3 has 12 residues. V lost 5 bases, J lost 5 bases, and 9 bases lay in between. The CDR3 DNA sequence: TGTGCCAGCAGTCCTCTATGGGAGACCCAGTACTTC. It translates to CASSPLWETQYF.

The chain is built from TRBV6-6 and TRBJ1-6; D gene unclear. V was pared by 6 bases and J by 8 bases, with 17 bases between. Germline lookup yields CDR1 MNHNY and CDR2 SVGAGI (reference sequence). The CDR3 has 15 residues. The CDR3 DNA is TGTGCCAGCAGAGTAATACAGCCCCGTCATTCACCCCTCCACTTT. Its protein product is CASRVIQPRHSPLHF.

This clone has just a few counts. The V gene is TRBV27, the J gene TRBJ1-6; 7 bases map to TRBD1. This CDR3 has 18 residues. With V trimmed by 6 bases and J by 0 bases, 11 bases remained unmatched. Germline values: CDR1 MNHEY, CDR2 SMNVEV (reference sequence). The CDR3 region has the DNA TGTGCCAGCAGGACAGGGATCGGGACATACTCCTATAATTCACCCCTCCACTTT. Protein sequence: CASRTGIGTYSYNSPLHF.